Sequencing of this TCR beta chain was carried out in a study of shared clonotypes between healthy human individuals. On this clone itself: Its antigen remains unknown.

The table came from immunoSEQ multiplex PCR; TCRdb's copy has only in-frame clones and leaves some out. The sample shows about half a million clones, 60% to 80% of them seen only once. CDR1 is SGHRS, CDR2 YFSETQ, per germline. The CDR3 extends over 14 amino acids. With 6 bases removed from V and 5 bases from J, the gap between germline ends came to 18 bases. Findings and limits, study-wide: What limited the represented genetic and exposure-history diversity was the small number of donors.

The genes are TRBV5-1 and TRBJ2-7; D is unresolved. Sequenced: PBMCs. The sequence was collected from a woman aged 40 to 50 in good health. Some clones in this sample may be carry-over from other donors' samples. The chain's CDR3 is CASTLGRVGDEQYF. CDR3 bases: TGCGCCAGCACTCTGGGCCGGGTAGGAGACGAGCAGTACTTC.